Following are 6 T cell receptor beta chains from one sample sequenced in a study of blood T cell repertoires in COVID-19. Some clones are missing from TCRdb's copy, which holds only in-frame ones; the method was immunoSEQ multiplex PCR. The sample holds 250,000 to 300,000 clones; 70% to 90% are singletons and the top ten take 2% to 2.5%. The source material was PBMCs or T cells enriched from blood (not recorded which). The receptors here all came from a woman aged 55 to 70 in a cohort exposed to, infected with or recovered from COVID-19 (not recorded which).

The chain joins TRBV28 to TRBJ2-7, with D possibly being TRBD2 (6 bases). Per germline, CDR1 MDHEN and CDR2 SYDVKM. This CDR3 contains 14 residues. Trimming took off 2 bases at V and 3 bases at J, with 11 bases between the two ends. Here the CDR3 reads CASSLTGRFYEQYF. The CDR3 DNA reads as TGTGCCAGCAGTTTAACGGGGAGGTTCTACGAGCAGTACTTC. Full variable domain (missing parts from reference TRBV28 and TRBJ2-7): DVKVTQSSRYLVKRTGEKVFLECVQDMDHENMFWYRQDPGLGLRLIYFSYDVKMKEKGDIPEGYSVSREKKERFSLILESASTNQTSMYLCASSLTGRFYEQYFGPGTRLTVT.

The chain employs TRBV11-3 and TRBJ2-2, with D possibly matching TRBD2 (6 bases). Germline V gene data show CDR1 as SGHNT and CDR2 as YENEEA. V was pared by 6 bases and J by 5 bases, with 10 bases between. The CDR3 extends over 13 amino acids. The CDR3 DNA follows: TGTGCCAGCAGGAATCGGGGGACCGGGGAGCTGTTTTTT. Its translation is CASRNRGTGELFF.

The CDR3 loop reads CASSPLTGGAGETQYF. In DNA form, the CDR3 reads TGCGCCAGCAGCCCTCTTACAGGGGGCGCGGGAGAGACCCAGTACTTC. The rearrangement links TRBV5-1 to TRBJ2-5, with 9 bases lining up with TRBD1. CDR1 and CDR2 (germline): SGHRS, YFSETQ. The J segment lost 4 bases and the V segment lost 4 bases, leaving 11 bases of the junction unmatched. This CDR3 has 16 residues.

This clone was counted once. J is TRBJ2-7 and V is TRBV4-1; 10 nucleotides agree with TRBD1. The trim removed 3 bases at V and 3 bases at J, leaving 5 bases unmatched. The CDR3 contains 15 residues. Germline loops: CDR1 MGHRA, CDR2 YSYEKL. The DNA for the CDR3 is TGCGCCAGCAGCCATCGACAGGGGGCTATCTACGAGCAGTACTTC. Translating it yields CASSHRQGAIYEQYF.

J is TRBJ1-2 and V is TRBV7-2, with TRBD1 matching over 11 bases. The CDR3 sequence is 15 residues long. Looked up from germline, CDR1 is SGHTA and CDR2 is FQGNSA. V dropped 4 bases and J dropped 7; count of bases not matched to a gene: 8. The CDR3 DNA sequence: TGTGCCAGCAGCTGGGGCTGGGACAGGGGGGGTGGCTACACCTTC. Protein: CASSWGWDRGGGYTF.

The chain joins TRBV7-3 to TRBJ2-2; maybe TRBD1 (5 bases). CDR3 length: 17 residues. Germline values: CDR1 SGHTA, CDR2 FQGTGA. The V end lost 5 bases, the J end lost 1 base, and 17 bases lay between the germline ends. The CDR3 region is CASSRSSGWENTGELFF. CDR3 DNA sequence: TGTGCCAGCAGCCGGTCCTCAGGGTGGGAGAACACCGGGGAGCTGTTTTTT.